The 5 T cell receptor beta chains in this list originate from one sample, sequenced in a study of molecular identifiers for immune sequencing clone quantification. TCRdb redid the calling of the PCR reads with MiXCR, one entry per CDR3 protein. The table has about 640,000 distinct CDR3 sequences, just under 20% seen once. The sequenced sample consisted of naive CD8+ T cells from blood, with Jurkat cell RNA spiked in. Subset denoted: FACS-sorted CD8+CD4-CCR7+CD45RA+ naive T cells. The receptors were gathered from a human donor in good health. Some libraries in this study had Jurkat cell RNA spiked in.

This clonotype has at least ten counts. The genes are TRBV5-8 and TRBJ1-5; 8 bases are a match to TRBD1. Germline values: CDR1 SGHTS, CDR2 YDEGEE. The CDR3 contains 16 residues. V lost 0 bases, J lost 2 bases, and 4 bases stayed unmatched. In DNA form, the CDR3 reads TGTGCCAGCAGCTTGGAACAGGGGGGGGGCAATCAGCCCCAGCATTTT. Residues: CASSLEQGGGNQPQHF.

The V and J genes are TRBV12-5 and TRBJ1-2; no firm D call. Germline assignment: CDR1 LGHNT and CDR2 FRNRAP. CDR3 size: 12 residues. V lost 2 bases and J lost 6, with 7 bases in between. The CDR3 region has the DNA TGTGCTAGTGGTTTGTCAGTACATGGCTACACCTTC. It yields the protein CASGLSVHGYTF. Together with reference TRBV12-5 and TRBJ1-2, the CDR3 gives the full variable domain: DARVTQTPRHKVTEMGQEVTMRCQPILGHNTVFWYRQTMMQGLELLAYFRNRAPLDDSGMPKDRFSAEMPDATLATLKIQPSEPRDSAVYFCASGLSVHGYTFGSGTRLTVV.

In this sample, this clonotype turned up many times. This rearrangement joins TRBV15 to TRBJ2-4; 9 bases are a match to TRBD2. After removal of 0 bases from V and 5 bases from J, the junction contained 2 bases not matched to a gene. The CDR3 is 15 residues long. The germline V gene has CDR1 LNHNV and CDR2 YYDKDF (reference sequence). Here the CDR3 DNA reads TGTGCCACCAGCAGAGAAATAGCGGGGGAAAACATTCAGTACTTC. It specifies CATSREIAGENIQYF. Filled out from reference TRBV15 and TRBJ2-4, the complete variable domain reads DAMVIQNPRYQVTQFGKPVTLSCSQTLNHNVMYWYQQKSSQAPKLLFHYYDKDFNNEADTPDNFQSRRPNTSFCFLDIRSPGLGDTAMYLCATSREIAGENIQYFGAGTRLSVL.

This clonotype was picked up a small number of times. The chain is built from TRBV20-1 and TRBJ2-3; TRBD2 aligns across 7 bases. Germline CDR1 reads DFQATT; CDR2 reads SNEGSKA (reference sequence). V gave up 6 bases and J gave up 5 bases; unmatched junction bases: 11. The CDR3 spans 14 residues. The CDR3 nucleotides read TGCAGTGCCCACTGGGGCGGGGGAATAGATACGCAGTATTTT. It specifies CSAHWGGGIDTQYF.

This clonotype was observed a few times. The chain uses TRBV2 and TRBJ1-1, with TRBD1 as a possible D gene (5 bases). This CDR3 is 16 amino acids long. CDR1 and CDR2 (germline): SNHLY, FYNNEI. V was cut by 1 base and J by 8 bases, with 20 bases left in between. CDR3 in DNA: TGTGCCAGCAGTGAAGGGGGGGGTGGGGCGCTTTGGGAAGCTTTCTTT. Residues: CASSEGGGGALWEAFF.